These 6 T cell receptor beta chains were all obtained from the same sample, sequenced in a study of cytomegalovirus exposure and HLA in healthy donors. TCRdb's table, derived via immunoSEQ multiplex PCR, lists solely in-frame clones and lacks some. The profile shows some 190,000 clones, approximately 89% of them singletons. The sequenced sample consisted of PBMCs. Receptors originate from a man aged 25-45 years in good health and CMV-seropositive.

The rearrangement uses TRBV5-1 and TRBJ2-1, with 8 bases matching TRBD2. Germline V gene data show CDR1 as SGHRS and CDR2 as YFSETQ. The CDR3 covers 14 residues. The ends lost 2 bases at V and 7 bases at J; junction bases unmatched: 5. The CDR3 is CASSFPTSVNEQFF. The CDR3 DNA follows: TGCGCCAGCAGCTTCCCGACTAGCGTAAATGAGCAGTTCTTC. Filled out from reference TRBV5-1 and TRBJ2-1, the complete variable domain reads KAGVTQTPRYLIKTRGQQVTLSCSPISGHRSVSWYQQTPGQGLQFLFEYFSETQRNKGNFPGRFSGRQFSNSRSEMNVSTLELGDSALYLCASSFPTSVNEQFFGPGTRLTVL.

The sample holds a few counts of this clone. The V call is TRBV7-6, the J call TRBJ1-2; 7 nucleotides agree with TRBD1. Germline V CDR1 and CDR2: SGHVS, FNYEAQ. The CDR3 has 14 residues. V dropped 5 bases and J dropped 0; count of bases not matched to a gene: 3. Here the CDR3 DNA reads TGTGCCAGCAGCCCCACAGGGGCTAACTATGGCTACACCTTC. This sequence encodes CASSPTGANYGYTF.

The rearrangement uses TRBV7-6 and TRBJ1-5, with D possibly TRBD1 on 5 matching bases. Trimming took 0 bases from V and 1 from J, leaving 10 bases between them. The CDR3 loop spans 16 amino acids. CDR1 is SGHVS, CDR2 FNYEAQ, per germline. In DNA, the CDR3 is TGTGCCAGCAGCTTAGCAGTAGGGGAAAGCAATCAGCCCCAGCATTTT. Translated: CASSLAVGESNQPQHF.

The rearrangement links TRBV7-2 to TRBJ2-5; D is undetermined. Germline CDR1 and CDR2: SGHTA and FQGNSA. V lost 1 base, J lost 0 bases, and 6 bases lay in between. The CDR3 runs 14 residues. CDR3 region: CASSLGLNQETQYF. The CDR3 DNA reads as TGTGCCAGCAGCTTAGGGCTGAACCAAGAGACCCAGTACTTC.

The genes are TRBV5-6 and TRBJ2-7; 7 nucleotides agree with TRBD2. The ends lost 7 bases at V and 1 base at J; junction bases unmatched: 11. The CDR3 loop spans 15 amino acids. Looked up from germline, CDR1 is SGHDT and CDR2 is YYEEEE. The CDR3, as DNA: TGTGCCAGCCAAGGGAGGGGCGCGATTTCCTACGAGCAGTACTTC. This codes for CASQGRGAISYEQYF.

The V gene is TRBV6-5, the J gene TRBJ2-5; possible D gene TRBD2, 6 bases. Per the germline V gene, CDR1 is MNHEY and CDR2 is SVGAGI. With 2 bases removed from V and 2 bases from J, the gap between germline ends came to 15 bases. The CDR3 contains 16 residues. The CDR3 DNA sequence: TGTGCCAGCAGTTACCTCTGGGGAGCGGGTCAAGAGACCCAGTACTTC. Residues: CASSYLWGAGQETQYF.